One and the same sample provided the 29 T cell receptor beta chains below, sequenced in a study of PD-1 blockade in classical Hodgkin lymphoma. In every patient, relapse followed autologous stem cell transplantation, while exposure to brentuximab vedotin differed. Profiling relied on immunoSEQ multiplex PCR, and the TCRdb table lists in-frame clones only, not all of them. The repertoire includes 37,000 or so clones, about 90% of them detected once, and 7.7% sits in the top ten. The input for sequencing was peripheral blood mononuclear cells (PBMCs), taken before the second cycle of nivolumab. These receptors all come from a human donor with classical Hodgkin lymphoma.

The chain is built from TRBV18 and TRBJ2-3, with 7 positions matching TRBD2. Germline CDR1 KGHSH, CDR2 LQKENI. After removal of 2 bases from V and 0 bases from J, the junction contained 5 bases not matched to a gene. The CDR3 has 16 residues. DNA for the CDR3: TGTGCCAGCTCACCAAGGGGTAGCGGGAGCACAGATACGCAGTATTTT. This sequence encodes CASSPRGSGSTDTQYF.

The chain couples TRBV5-8 to TRBJ1-5; unclear D gene. Trimming left V 0 bases short and J 7 bases short, with 2 bases between. The germline CDR1 and CDR2 sequences are SGHTS and YDEGEE. CDR3 size: 11 residues. CDR3 sequence: CASSLGQPQHF. DNA for the CDR3: TGTGCCAGCAGCTTGGGGCAGCCCCAGCATTTT.

This clone was recorded once. The chain joins TRBV19 to TRBJ2-7; a possible D gene is TRBD1 (6 bases). The ends were cut back, 4 bases at V and 2 bases at J, with 15 bases in the middle. The CDR3 sequence is 15 residues long. CDR1 is LNHDA and CDR2 is SQIVND in the germline V gene (reference sequence). The CDR3 loop is CASSTTLRGTYEQYF. The CDR3 DNA sequence: TGTGCCAGTAGTACCACCCTCAGGGGAACCTACGAGCAGTACTTC.

This rearrangement joins TRBV6-5 to TRBJ2-7, with a weak D call TRBD2 (5 bases). Germline loops: CDR1 MNHEY, CDR2 SVGAGI. The CDR3 is 13 amino acids. The V gene lost 5 bases and the J gene lost 9 bases, with 17 bases spanning the gap. In DNA, the CDR3 is TGTGCCAGCAGTCGTGGGAGTACGAGTTGGCAGTACTTC. Translated, it gives CASSRGSTSWQYF.

The V and J genes are TRBV18 and TRBJ2-5; D is uncertain. Germline-derived CDR1 and CDR2 are KGHSH and LQKENI. The CDR3 spans 16 residues. V was trimmed by 8 bases and J by 2 bases, leaving 21 bases between them. The DNA of the CDR3 is TGTGCCAGCACCCCACCCTGGAGCAGGAAACAAGAGACCCAGTACTTC. Translation gives CASTPPWSRKQETQYF.

The rearrangement joins TRBV11-2 to TRBJ1-1; D ambiguous. The CDR3 has 14 amino acids. Germline CDR1 SGHAT, CDR2 FQNNGV. V lost 2 bases and J 3 bases, leaving 10 bases between the germline ends. CDR3 sequence (DNA): TGTGCCAGCAGCTTATCGGCGAGGGACACTGAAGCTTTCTTT. Residues: CASSLSARDTEAFF.

V is TRBV7-9 and J is TRBJ2-1, with 8 positions matching TRBD2. The CDR3 has 15 residues. The J segment lost 0 bases and the V segment lost 5 bases, leaving 3 bases of the junction unmatched. Germline-derived CDR1 and CDR2 are SEHNR and FQNEAQ (reference sequence). The CDR3, as DNA: TGTGCCAGCAGCAGTGGGACTAGCTCCTACAATGAGCAGTTCTTC. It yields the protein CASSSGTSSYNEQFF.

The chain employs TRBV28 and TRBJ1-2; 11 bases are shared with TRBD1. The CDR3 extends over 13 amino acids. Germline V gene data show CDR1 as MDHEN and CDR2 as SYDVKM. With 6 bases clipped from V and 6 bases from J, the junction kept 3 bases outside the gene matches. CDR3 residues: CASRLGQGDGYTF. The CDR3 DNA is TGTGCCAGCAGGCTGGGACAGGGGGATGGCTACACCTTC.

V gene TRBV18 combines with J gene TRBJ1-1; D call uncertain. The CDR3 has 17 residues. Trimming took off 0 bases at V and 4 bases at J, with 18 bases between the two ends. Per the germline V gene, CDR1 is KGHSH and CDR2 is LQKENI. Here the CDR3 DNA reads TGTGCCAGCTCACCACCCTCAGATAACCGAACGGCCACTGAAGCTTTCTTT. Translated, it gives CASSPPSDNRTATEAFF.

The chain has TRBV9 and TRBJ2-1; D might be TRBD1 (5 bases). Germline CDR1 SGDLS, CDR2 YYNGEE. V shed 4 bases and J shed 4 bases, with 12 bases lying between them. This CDR3 contains 14 residues. The CDR3 is CASSQDTPYNEQFF. DNA of the CDR3: TGTGCCAGCAGCCAGGACACTCCTTACAATGAGCAGTTCTTC. The whole variable domain, remainder taken from reference TRBV9 and TRBJ2-1, is DSGVTQTPKHLITATGQRVTLRCSPRSGDLSVYWYQQSLDQGLQFLIQYYNGEERAKGNILERFSAQQFPDLHSELNLSSLELGDSALYFCASSQDTPYNEQFFGPGTRLTVL.

The CDR3 reads CASSLGGRVADTQYF. As DNA, the CDR3 is TGTGCCAGCTCCCTGGGAGGGAGGGTCGCAGATACGCAGTATTTT. The chain uses TRBV11-3 and TRBJ2-3, with TRBD2 matching over 7 bases. The CDR3 has 15 residues. CDR1 SGHNT and CDR2 YENEEA come from the germline V gene. With 8 bases clipped from V and 4 bases from J, the junction kept 12 bases outside the gene matches.

V is TRBV9 and J is TRBJ2-1; 10 bases are shared with TRBD2. Germline values: CDR1 SGDLS, CDR2 YYNGEE. V dropped 1 base and J dropped 9; count of bases not matched to a gene: 7. The CDR3 runs 15 residues. In DNA, the CDR3 is TGTGCCAGCAGCGTAACTAGCGGGATAGTGGGTGAGCAGTTCTTC. Translating it yields CASSVTSGIVGEQFF.

The V and J genes are TRBV5-1 and TRBJ2-1, with 7 bases matching TRBD2. This CDR3 is 14 amino acids long. CDR1 is SGHRS, CDR2 YFSETQ, per germline. Trimming at V came to 4 bases and at J to 6 bases, leaving 7 bases not matched to a gene. CDR3 bases: TGCGCCAGCAGCACTGGACTAGGGCCCAATGAGCAGTTCTTC. Amino acid sequence: CASSTGLGPNEQFF. Based on the CDR3 plus reference TRBV5-1 and TRBJ2-1, the full variable domain is KAGVTQTPRYLIKTRGQQVTLSCSPISGHRSVSWYQQTPGQGLQFLFEYFSETQRNKGNFPGRFSGRQFSNSRSEMNVSTLELGDSALYLCASSTGLGPNEQFFGPGTRLTVL.

This chain connects TRBV6-6 to TRBJ2-1; possible D gene TRBD1, 6 bases. Trimming cost V 4 bases and J 1 base, with 14 bases left between them. The CDR3 covers 16 residues. Germline loops: CDR1 MNHNY, CDR2 SVGAGI (reference sequence). The CDR3 DNA reads TGTGCCAGCAGTTCATTCCGGACAGAATCCTACAATGAGCAGTTCTTC. Protein product: CASSSFRTESYNEQFF.

The chain employs TRBV14 and TRBJ1-2, with no clear D. The CDR3 is 15 residues long. Germline CDR1 SGHDN, CDR2 FVKESK. Between the trimmed V and J ends, which lost 1 base and 5 bases, there was a span of 14 bases. The chain's CDR3 is CASSQGARSSYGYTF. The CDR3 DNA follows: TGTGCCAGCAGCCAAGGTGCCAGGTCCTCTTATGGCTACACCTTC.

V gene TRBV4-1 combines with J gene TRBJ1-2, with 10 positions matching TRBD1. CDR1 and CDR2 (germline): MGHRA, YSYEKL. With V trimmed by 1 base and J by 7 bases, 3 bases remained unmatched. The CDR3 consists of 14 residues. The CDR3 here is CASSQARDRGGYTF. CDR3 DNA sequence: TGCGCCAGCAGCCAAGCTCGGGACAGGGGTGGCTACACCTTC.

The gene calls are TRBV7-9 and TRBJ1-4; TRBD1 aligns across 8 bases. Germline V gives CDR1 SEHNR, CDR2 FQNEAQ (reference sequence). This CDR3 is 14 amino acids long. V lost 5 bases to trimming and J lost 4 bases; unmatched junction nucleotides: 3. As DNA, the CDR3 is TGTGCCAGCAGCCGGGGACAGGATAATGAAAAACTGTTTTTT. As protein: CASSRGQDNEKLFF.

The chain joins TRBV5-4 to TRBJ2-7; 11 bases are a match to TRBD2. Unmatched junction bases numbered 16, after V lost 4 bases and J lost 7 bases. Germline V lookup: CDR1 SGHNT, CDR2 YYREEE (reference sequence). The CDR3 runs to 17 residues. DNA for the CDR3: TGTGCCAGCAGCAAGACGACTAGCGGGGTGGGTAGGAAAGAGCAGTACTTC. Translated: CASSKTTSGVGRKEQYF.

The CDR3 DNA sequence: TGTGCCATCAGGACCCCTGTGGGGCGTGGTTTTTCAACTTTCTTT. Protein: CAIRTPVGRGFSTFF. The V call is TRBV10-3, the J call TRBJ1-1, with D possibly TRBD1 on 5 matching bases. Germline V gives CDR1 ENHRY, CDR2 SYGVKD. The CDR3 sequence is 15 residues long. V was shortened by 6 bases and J by 12 bases, with 26 bases between the two germline ends.

The chain links TRBV7-2 to TRBJ2-1, with D tentatively TRBD2 (6 bases). The ends were cut back, 4 bases at V and 2 bases at J, with 12 bases in the middle. Germline CDR1 is SGHTA and CDR2 is FQGNSA. The CDR3 covers 15 residues. Here the CDR3 DNA reads TGTGCCAGCAGCTCAAAGCGGGCCGCCTACAATGAGCAGTTCTTC. Protein sequence: CASSSKRAAYNEQFF.

The V and J genes are TRBV11-3 and TRBJ1-1; the D is unclear. This CDR3 has 12 residues. Trimming removed 8 bases from V and 9 bases from J, with 16 bases in between. The V gene's germline CDR1 is SGHNT and CDR2 YENEEA. CDR3 nucleotides: TGTGCCAGCCAATCACTGGGAGATAAAGCTTTCTTT. This encodes CASQSLGDKAFF.

The rearrangement joins TRBV14 to TRBJ2-7, with D hard to call. The CDR3 consists of 14 residues. Between the trimmed V and J ends, which lost 4 bases and 3 bases, there was a span of 13 bases. CDR1 and CDR2 (germline): SGHDN, FVKESK. CDR3 in DNA: TGTGCCAGCAGCCTGATCGGACCCCGCTACGAGCAGTACTTC. Its translation: CASSLIGPRYEQYF.

This clone was counted a single time. The chain joins TRBV21-1 to TRBJ2-1; TRBD2 is taken as the D call from the table, unchecked against the DNA. TRBV21-1 is listed as a pseudogene. This CDR3 has 11 amino acids. The CDR3 coding sequence is TGTGCCAGCCCGCTAGCGGAAAGGCAGTTCTTC. Translated, it gives CASPLAERQFF.

The V and J genes are TRBV9 and TRBJ1-5; 7 bases line up with TRBD1. The CDR3 has 14 residues. The germline V gene encodes CDR1 SGDLS and CDR2 YYNGEE. Trimming removed 4 bases from V and 2 bases from J; junction bases left unmatched: 3. In nucleotides, the CDR3 is TGTGCCAGCAGCATAGGGGGCGGCAATCAGCCCCAGCATTTT. Its translation: CASSIGGGNQPQHF. Variable domain in full (rest from reference TRBV9 and TRBJ1-5): DSGVTQTPKHLITATGQRVTLRCSPRSGDLSVYWYQQSLDQGLQFLIQYYNGEERAKGNILERFSAQQFPDLHSELNLSSLELGDSALYFCASSIGGGNQPQHFGDGTRLSIL.

This clone was recorded once. The gene calls are TRBV7-9 and TRBJ2-7; 7 bases fit TRBD2. The CDR3 totals 16 residues. After removal of 5 bases from V and 2 bases from J, the junction contained 12 bases not matched to a gene. Germline V lookup: CDR1 SEHNR, CDR2 FQNEAQ (reference sequence). CDR3 coding DNA: TGTGCCAGCAGCGGTCGGGGAGCGGGGCGAGCCTACGAGCAGTACTTC. This codes for CASSGRGAGRAYEQYF.

V and J are TRBV11-1 and TRBJ2-7, with 14 bases matching TRBD2. The V gene end was trimmed by 3 bases and the J gene end by 4 bases; junction bases not matched to a gene: 5. Germline CDR1 is SGHAT and CDR2 is FQDESV (reference sequence). This CDR3 is built from 16 residues. The CDR3 DNA is TGTGCCAGCAGCTTCGGGACTAGCGGGAGAGGTTACGAGCAGTACTTC. Amino acids: CASSFGTSGRGYEQYF.

This clone was detected only a few times. The chain has TRBV28 and TRBJ1-1; D is possibly TRBD1 (5 bases). Germline CDR1 reads MDHEN; CDR2 reads SYDVKM. Trimming took 2 bases from V and 6 from J, leaving 7 bases between them. This CDR3 contains 12 residues. The CDR3 region is CASSLGGSEAFF. The CDR3 DNA reads TGTGCCAGCAGTTTAGGGGGATCTGAAGCTTTCTTT.

J is TRBJ2-7 and V is TRBV19; 9 nucleotides agree with TRBD2. Per the germline V gene, CDR1 is LNHDA and CDR2 is SQIVND (reference sequence). V was pared by 9 bases and J by 2 bases, with 14 bases of the junction left unmatched. There are 16 residues in the CDR3. The CDR3 DNA follows: TGTGCCAGCCGTACCTTCGGCGGGAGGGGGACCTACGAGCAGTACTTC. It yields the protein CASRTFGGRGTYEQYF.

This rearrangement joins TRBV28 to TRBJ2-7, with TRBD1 identical over 10 bases. Unmatched junction bases numbered 6, after V lost 7 bases and J lost 3 bases. In germline, CDR1 is MDHEN, CDR2 SYDVKM. The CDR3 spans 14 residues. CDR3 amino acids: CASNGQGGSYEQYF. The CDR3, as DNA: TGTGCCAGCAATGGACAGGGGGGTAGCTACGAGCAGTACTTC.